This T cell receptor (beta chain) was captured by sequencing in a study of CD8+ T cells in alopecia areata. Overall study: It was 6 to 18 months of tofacitinib, and then there were 6 months off drug.

Broader study findings: Possibly because of HLA-related factors, TCR sharing was less clear across patients than in mice.

As the sequencing template, cDNA was produced by extracting RNA and reverse transcribing it. Here immunoSEQ multiplex PCR was the method, and the copy in TCRdb shows in-frame clones only, minus some. The sample has approximately 150,000 clones, approximately 87% seen once. The CDR3 is made up of 14 amino acids. V lost 3 bases, J lost 4 bases, and 7 bases stayed unmatched. In germline, CDR1 is SGDLS, CDR2 YYNGEE. Peripheral blood and lesional scalp punch biopsies came from alopecia areata patients. With regard to this clone: The antigen is not known.

The sequencing here drew on CD8+ T cells sorted from blood, taken at week 0. The sequence was collected from a human donor with alopecia areata. The chain is built from TRBV9 and TRBJ2-7; 7 nucleotides align to TRBD1. This chain's CDR3 is CASSALQGSYEQYF. The CDR3, as DNA: TGTGCCAGCAGCGCGTTACAGGGGTCGTACGAGCAGTACTTC.